The 8 T cell receptor beta chains below all came from one sample that was sequenced in a study of blood T cell repertoires in COVID-19. Method: immunoSEQ multiplex PCR; TCRdb's copy keeps in-frame clones and lacks some. Among fewer than 350,000 clones, more than 80% were seen once, and the ten largest hold roughly 7%. Sample: peripheral blood. All receptors come from a woman in her 30s with COVID-19, enrolled during active disease.

The chain carries TRBV6-5 and TRBJ1-6, with TRBD1 matching 7 bases. The V gene end was trimmed by 8 bases and the J gene end by 5 bases; junction bases not matched to a gene: 6. There are 14 residues in the CDR3. The germline V gene has CDR1 MNHEY and CDR2 SVGAGI. CDR3 bases: TGTGCCAGCGGACGACAGGGCAATAATTCACCCCTCCACTTT. This translates into CASGRQGNNSPLHF.

J is TRBJ2-1 and V is TRBV19; D is possibly TRBD1 (6 bases). The CDR3 spans 13 residues. CDR1 is LNHDA and CDR2 is SQIVND in the germline V gene (reference sequence). V lost 11 bases, J lost 4 bases, and 15 bases lay in between. The DNA for the CDR3 is TGTGCCTCTTGGGGGCCCCCTTACAATGAGCAGTTCTTC. Amino acids: CASWGPPYNEQFF.

The chain is built from TRBV12-3 or TRBV12-4 and TRBJ2-7, with TRBD1 matching over 8 bases. This CDR3 is 13 amino acids long. The ends lost 5 bases at V and 3 bases at J; junction bases unmatched: 3. This CDR3 reads CASSRTGSYEQYF. The CDR3 DNA is TGTGCCAGCAGTCGGACAGGGAGCTACGAGCAGTACTTC.

The rearrangement links TRBV30 to TRBJ1-4; no definite D call. The V end lost 2 bases, the J end lost 3 bases, and 10 bases lay between the germline ends. Germline values: CDR1 GTSNPN, CDR2 SVGIG (reference sequence). This CDR3 is 14 amino acids long. CDR3 DNA sequence: TGTGCCTGGAGTCCCCGGCGGGCTAATGAAAAACTGTTTTTT. It translates to CAWSPRRANEKLFF.

This chain joins TRBV19 and TRBJ1-2; possibly TRBD1 for D (5 bases). Germline loops: CDR1 LNHDA, CDR2 SQIVND (reference sequence). The CDR3 sequence is 14 residues long. V gave up 3 bases and J gave up 8 bases, with 16 bases separating them. Here the CDR3 DNA reads TGTGCCAGTAGTATCCCCGGGACGGCGGGGGGCTACACCTTC. Amino acids: CASSIPGTAGGYTF.

The rearrangement links TRBV11-1 to TRBJ2-5; no clear D. Germline CDR1 reads SGHAT; CDR2 reads FQDESV (reference sequence). V lost 2 bases and J lost 7, with 20 bases in between. The CDR3 loop spans 16 amino acids. The CDR3 DNA reads as TGTGCCAGCAGCTTATTGCCGGGTGTGGAACTCCGGACCCAGTACTTC. Translation: CASSLLPGVELRTQYF.

DNA for the CDR3: TGTGCCAGCAGCCACTCAGATACGCAGTATTTT. Protein sequence: CASSHSDTQYF. The chain carries TRBV3-1 (or the pseudogene TRBV3-2) and TRBJ2-3; D is ambiguous. This CDR3 spans 11 amino acids. V was trimmed by 3 bases and J by 4 bases, leaving 2 bases between them. Germline V gives CDR1 LGHDT, CDR2 YNNKEL (reference sequence).

The chain has TRBV12-3 or TRBV12-4 and TRBJ1-6; 7 bases are shared with TRBD1. Germline trimming cut 5 bases from V and 7 bases from J; bases unmatched to any gene: 2. This CDR3 spans 13 amino acids. CDR3 region: CASSRDSNSPLHF. CDR3 sequence (DNA): TGTGCCAGCAGTAGGGACAGCAATTCACCCCTCCACTTT.